A single sample gave rise to the 21 T cell receptor beta chains below, sequenced in a study of cytomegalovirus exposure and HLA in healthy donors. 60 Vbeta and 13 Jbeta primers were used in PCR. Clones were sequenced by immunoSEQ multiplex PCR, and TCRdb holds only the in-frame ones, with some missing. This sample has around 150,000 clones; 66% occur once, and the top ten carry 6.5%. Material for sequencing was PBMCs. Receptors originate from an older woman in good health and CMV-seronegative.

The CDR3 here is CASSLGGDRWREGQETQYF. Here the CDR3 DNA reads TGTGCCAGCAGCCTAGGAGGGGACCGTTGGCGGGAGGGCCAAGAGACCCAGTACTTC. This chain links TRBV28 with TRBJ2-5; 9 bases fit TRBD2. The germline CDR1 and CDR2 sequences are MDHEN and SYDVKM. Losses at the gene ends were 6 bases for V and 1 base for J; bases not matched to a gene: 18. The CDR3 runs 19 residues. Drawing the rest from reference TRBV28 and TRBJ2-5, the complete variable domain is DVKVTQSSRYLVKRTGEKVFLECVQDMDHENMFWYRQDPGLGLRLIYFSYDVKMKEKGDIPEGYSVSREKKERFSLILESASTNQTSMYLCASSLGGDRWREGQETQYFGPGTRLLVL.

The J gene is TRBJ1-4, the V gene TRBV7-9, with TRBD1 as a possible D gene (5 bases). Germline values: CDR1 SEHNR, CDR2 FQNEAQ (reference sequence). Trimming left V 3 bases short and J 7 bases short, with 12 bases between. The CDR3 contains 14 residues. The CDR3 loop is CASSFDTGGEKLFF. The CDR3 nucleotides read TGTGCCAGCAGCTTCGACACCGGGGGTGAAAAACTGTTTTTT. The full variable domain, with the rest looked up from reference TRBV7-9 and TRBJ1-4, is DTGVSQNPRHKITKRGQNVTFRCDPISEHNRLYWYRQTLGQGPEFLTYFQNEAQLEKSRLLSDRFSAERPKGSFSTLEIQRTEQGDSAMYLCASSFDTGGEKLFFGSGTQLSVL.

This sequence joins TRBV21-1 and TRBJ2-1; the table's D call TRBD2 went unverified against the DNA. TRBV21-1 is deemed a pseudogene. The CDR3 runs to 16 residues. The CDR3, as DNA: TGTGCCAGCAGCACTCGGACTAGCGGGGATGTCAATGAGCAGTTCTTC. Translated: CASSTRTSGDVNEQFF.

This clone was detected only a few times. The genes are TRBV5-1 and TRBJ1-4; perhaps TRBD1 as D (5 bases). The CDR3 extends over 14 amino acids. V lost 5 bases and J lost 0, with 8 bases in between. Germline loops: CDR1 SGHRS, CDR2 YFSETQ. CDR3 sequence: CASSSGTTNEKLFF. DNA of the CDR3: TGCGCCAGCAGTTCAGGGACAACTAATGAAAAACTGTTTTTT.

The chain employs TRBV6-1 and TRBJ1-2; D possibly corresponds to TRBD1 (5 bases). CDR1 is MNHNS and CDR2 is SASEGT in the germline V gene. V dropped 11 bases and J dropped 5 bases, with 21 bases sitting between them. The CDR3 covers 14 residues. CDR3 DNA sequence: TGTGCCCTACGGCAGGCGGGGGATTTATATGGCTACACCTTC. It translates to CALRQAGDLYGYTF.

V usage is TRBV7-9 and J usage is TRBJ1-1, with D hard to call. Between the trimmed V and J ends, which lost 5 bases and 8 bases, there was a span of 6 bases. Germline CDR1 reads SEHNR; CDR2 reads FQNEAQ (reference sequence). The CDR3 has 10 residues. Written as DNA, the CDR3 is TGTGCCAGCAGCGGAGGGGAAGCTTTCTTT. Its protein product is CASSGGEAFF.

The gene calls are TRBV11-1 and TRBJ1-4; tentatively, D is TRBD1 (5 bases). The CDR3 contains 15 residues. V shed 6 bases and J shed 0 bases, with 11 bases lying between them. CDR1 is SGHAT, CDR2 FQDESV, per germline (reference sequence). CDR3 residues: CASSLRGATNEKLFF. In DNA form, the CDR3 reads TGTGCCAGCAGTCTAAGGGGTGCAACTAATGAAAAACTGTTTTTT.

This clone was seen only a few times. The chain carries TRBV7-2 and TRBJ1-5; possibly TRBD1 for D (6 bases). Germline-derived CDR1 and CDR2 are SGHTA and FQGNSA. V shed 2 bases and J shed 6 bases, with 14 bases lying between them. There are 15 residues in the CDR3. The CDR3 nucleotides read TGTGCCAGCAGCTTAACACAGGGTGAACGTCAGCCCCAGCATTTT. This codes for CASSLTQGERQPQHF.

The chain links TRBV6-1 to TRBJ2-3; TRBD2 matches 11 bases. Germline-derived CDR1 and CDR2 are MNHNS and SASEGT. The CDR3 contains 16 residues. Trimming cost V 4 bases and J 3 bases; bases outside gene matches: 6. CDR3: CASSVASGGITDTQYF. The CDR3 bases are TGTGCCAGCAGTGTGGCTAGCGGGGGGATTACAGATACGCAGTATTTT.

As to this clone: Different DNA sequences within this sample yield the same CDR3. The chain couples TRBV6-6 to TRBJ2-7; a possible D gene is TRBD2 (7 bases). Trimming removed 6 bases from V and 2 bases from J, with 17 bases in between. Germline V gives CDR1 MNHNY, CDR2 SVGAGI (reference sequence). The CDR3 totals 15 residues. The CDR3 nucleotides read TGTGCCAGCAGGCATTCGGGGGGCGATACCTACGAGCAGTACTTC. Protein: CASRHSGGDTYEQYF.

The chain recombines TRBV29-1 with TRBJ1-1; the match to TRBD1 covers 9 bases. The V segment lost 7 bases and the J segment 1 base; nucleotides outside the gene matches: 7. The CDR3 consists of 14 residues. Germline assignment: CDR1 SQVTM and CDR2 ANQGSEA. The CDR3 loop reads CSARDRGTNTEAFF. The CDR3 region has the DNA TGCAGCGCCAGAGACAGGGGGACGAACACTGAAGCTTTCTTT.

The rearrangement uses TRBV19 and TRBJ2-1; the match to TRBD2 covers 7 bases. The J segment lost 5 bases and the V segment lost 4 bases, leaving 8 bases of the junction unmatched. Per the germline V gene, CDR1 is LNHDA and CDR2 is SQIVND (reference sequence). This CDR3 is 15 amino acids long. The CDR3 spells CASSTSGVWDNEQFF. DNA for the CDR3: TGTGCCAGTAGTACCAGCGGGGTGTGGGACAATGAGCAGTTCTTC.

V is TRBV11-3 and J is TRBJ2-1; 8 nucleotides agree with TRBD1. V shed 1 base, J shed 10 bases, and the junction held 0 bases outside the gene matches. The CDR3 spans 12 residues. Germline-derived CDR1 and CDR2 are SGHNT and YENEEA. The CDR3 sequence: CASSLGDREQFF. Here the CDR3 DNA reads TGTGCCAGCAGCTTAGGGGACAGGGAGCAGTTCTTC.

J is TRBJ1-1 and V is TRBV5-1, with a possible D match to TRBD1 (6 bases). This CDR3 is built from 14 residues. From germline, CDR1 is SGHRS and CDR2 YFSETQ. The V and J ends lost 2 bases and 4 bases respectively, with 12 bases between them. DNA of the CDR3: TGCGCCAGCAGCTTACAGGGAAAGGGCACTGAAGCTTTCTTT. Amino acid sequence: CASSLQGKGTEAFF.

The V gene is TRBV9, the J gene TRBJ2-2; the D is unclear. CDR1 and CDR2 (germline): SGDLS, YYNGEE. Trimming stripped 0 bases from V and 4 bases from J, with 7 bases between. The CDR3 is made up of 14 amino acids. The CDR3: CASSVEELTGELFF. The CDR3, as DNA: TGTGCCAGCAGCGTAGAGGAGCTCACCGGGGAGCTGTTTTTT.

This clone was detected a few times. The chain employs TRBV19 and TRBJ2-1; TRBD2 might be the D (5 bases). Trimming stripped 3 bases from V and 8 bases from J, with 14 bases between. CDR1 is LNHDA and CDR2 is SQIVND in the germline V gene (reference sequence). The CDR3 has 14 residues. The CDR3 spells CASSIEGRADEQFF. DNA of the CDR3: TGTGCCAGTAGTATTGAGGGTCGGGCGGATGAGCAGTTCTTC. Filled out from reference TRBV19 and TRBJ2-1, the complete variable domain reads DGGITQSPKYLFRKEGQNVTLSCEQNLNHDAMYWYRQDPGQGLRLIYYSQIVNDFQKGDIAEGYSVSREKKESFPLTVTSAQKNPTAFYLCASSIEGRADEQFFGPGTRLTVL.

This chain links TRBV6-5 with TRBJ1-6, with 10 bases that match TRBD1. The trim removed 4 bases at V and 9 bases at J, leaving 6 bases unmatched. The CDR3 is made up of 15 amino acids. Per the germline V gene, CDR1 is MNHEY and CDR2 is SVGAGI. CDR3: CASSSHRDRGSPLHF. CDR3 sequence (DNA): TGTGCCAGCAGTTCCCACCGGGACAGGGGTTCACCCCTCCACTTT.

This rearrangement joins TRBV5-4 to TRBJ2-5; 8 bases are shared with TRBD2. The closer fit of TRBJ2-7 to the DNA end suggests the J call may be wrong. The CDR3 is 13 residues long. The germline V gene encodes CDR1 SGHNT and CDR2 YYREEE (reference sequence). The CDR3 nucleotides read TGTGCCAGCAGCTCTAGCGGGCCCGGCGAGCAGTACTTC. This translates into CASSSSGPGEQYF.

J is TRBJ2-5 and V is TRBV15; D possibly corresponds to TRBD2 (6 bases). The CDR3 length is 14 residues. CDR1 is LNHNV, CDR2 YYDKDF, per germline (reference sequence). Trimming took off 1 base at V and 5 bases at J, with 11 bases between the two ends. As DNA, the CDR3 is TGTGCCACCAGCAGAGGCGGGGACGGGGAGACCCAGTACTTC. This codes for CATSRGGDGETQYF.

This chain connects TRBV9 to TRBJ2-7; tentative D call: TRBD1 (6 bases). Germline CDR1 reads SGDLS; CDR2 reads YYNGEE. The V gene lost 4 bases and the J gene lost 2 bases, with 16 bases spanning the gap. This CDR3 spans 15 amino acids. The CDR3 sequence is CASSPTGHQTYEQYF. CDR3 in DNA: TGTGCCAGCAGCCCAACGGGACACCAGACCTACGAGCAGTACTTC.

This rearrangement joins TRBV7-6 to TRBJ2-1; 10 bases line up with TRBD2. CDR1 SGHVS and CDR2 FNYEAQ come from the germline V gene. The CDR3 runs to 14 residues. V was clipped by 5 bases and J by 9 bases; unmatched bases: 7. CDR3 loop: CASSLPGLASEQFF. In nucleotides, the CDR3 is TGTGCCAGCAGCCTACCGGGACTAGCGAGTGAGCAGTTCTTC. The entire variable domain, with the rest obtained from reference TRBV7-6 and TRBJ2-1, is as follows: GAGVSQSPRYKVTKRGQDVALRCDPISGHVSLYWYRQALGQGPEFLTYFNYEAQQDKSGLPNDRFSAERPEGSISTLTIQRTEQRDSAMYRCASSLPGLASEQFFGPGTRLTVL.